A selection of T cell receptor beta chains follows, all from one sample in a study of T cell responses to AZD1222 COVID-19 vaccine. Data came from immunoSEQ multiplex PCR; TCRdb stores just in-frame clones and leaves some out. Among 180,000 or so clones, about 92% were seen once, and the ten largest hold 1.3%. The sample in question was peripheral blood, obtained 28 days after the second AZD1222 dose. These receptors all stem from an adult who received the AZD1222 COVID-19 vaccine. The CDR3 runs from the conserved cysteine through the conserved F or W. D genes are given only for firm matches. Some rows mark clone size as missing; the rest say once, few, many or name a class of expanded clone.

length: 16; V: TRBV5-1; size: -; D: TRBD1; J: TRBJ1-1; CDR3: CASSFGQGIANTEAFF; DNA: TGCGCCAGCAGCTTCGGACAGGGGATTGCCAACACTGAAGCTTTCTTT
length: 14; V: TRBV28; size: -; D: -; J: TRBJ1-2; CDR3: CASSLWASNYGYTF; DNA: TGTGCCAGCAGCCTCTGGGCCTCTAACTATGGCTACACCTTC
length: 14; V: TRBV7-9; size: few; D: TRBD1; J: TRBJ1-5; CDR3: CASSEGTGDQPQHF; DNA: TGTGCCAGCAGCGAGGGGACAGGTGATCAGCCCCAGCATTTT
length: 14; V: TRBV14; size: -; D: -; J: TRBJ1-2; CDR3: CASSQQTGNYGYTF; DNA: TGTGCCAGCAGCCAACAAACAGGGAACTATGGCTACACCTTC
length: 17; V: TRBV4-2; size: -; D: -; J: TRBJ2-3; CDR3: CASSQGPTGGGLDTQYF; DNA: TGTGCCAGCAGCCAAGGTCCCACAGGCGGCGGGCTAGATACGCAGTATTTT
length: 15; V: TRBV6-6; size: -; D: -; J: TRBJ1-2; CDR3: CASSPRREAFYGYTF; DNA: TGTGCCAGCAGCCCCCGCAGGGAGGCATTCTATGGCTACACCTTC
length: 15; V: TRBV29-1; size: -; D: -; J: TRBJ2-7; CDR3: CSVEGTGEEFGEQYF; DNA: TGCAGCGTTGAAGGGACCGGCGAGGAGTTCGGGGAGCAGTACTTC
length: 16; V: TRBV19; size: -; D: -; J: TRBJ2-1; CDR3: CATHPLSRGPYNEQFF; DNA: TGTGCCACCCATCCCCTGTCCAGGGGACCCTACAATGAGCAGTTCTTC
length: 12; V: TRBV7-2; size: -; D: -; J: TRBJ2-5; CDR3: CASSLAGETQYF; DNA: TGTGCCAGCAGCTTAGCGGGTGAAACCCAGTACTTC
length: 14; V: TRBV7-8; size: few; D: -; J: TRBJ1-5; CDR3: CASRLGASNQPQHF; DNA: TGTGCCAGCAGATTAGGGGCTAGCAATCAGCCCCAGCATTTT
length: 13; V: TRBV6-1; size: -; D: -; J: TRBJ2-7; CDR3: CASSDRHSYEQYF; DNA: TGTGCCAGCAGTGACAGGCATTCCTACGAGCAGTACTTC
length: 15; V: TRBV11-2; size: once; D: TRBD1; J: TRBJ2-1; CDR3: CASRTWGQPDNEQFF; DNA: TGTGCCAGCAGGACGTGGGGACAGCCGGACAATGAGCAGTTCTTC
length: 15; V: TRBV28; size: -; D: TRBD2; J: TRBJ2-5; CDR3: CASRGGGRFQETQYF; DNA: TGTGCCAGCCGGGGGGGCGGGAGGTTCCAAGAGACCCAGTACTTC
length: 13; V: TRBV6-2/TRBV6-3; size: -; D: -; J: TRBJ1-5; CDR3: CASSWEEVQPQHF; DNA: TGTGCCAGCAGTTGGGAGGAAGTGCAGCCCCAGCATTTT
length: 15; V: TRBV9; size: -; D: -; J: TRBJ1-1; CDR3: CASSAESGGGTEAFF; DNA: TGTGCCAGCAGCGCCGAATCTGGGGGCGGTACTGAAGCTTTCTTT
length: 13; V: TRBV28; size: once; D: -; J: TRBJ1-2; CDR3: CASSPWSNYGYTF; DNA: TGTGCCAGCAGTCCTTGGTCCAACTATGGCTACACCTTC
length: 12; V: TRBV29-1; size: -; D: TRBD1; J: TRBJ2-1; CDR3: CSVGRGSLEQFF; DNA: TGCAGCGTTGGCAGGGGGAGTCTTGAGCAGTTCTTC
length: 16; V: TRBV24-1; size: once; D: -; J: TRBJ2-3; CDR3: CATSDLSGPNTDTQYF; DNA: TGTGCCACCAGTGATTTGTCAGGACCGAACACAGATACGCAGTATTTT
length: 16; V: TRBV29-1; size: -; D: -; J: TRBJ2-1; CDR3: CSVVYLGTDTGNEQFF; DNA: TGCAGCGTTGTCTATCTGGGTACAGATACGGGCAATGAGCAGTTCTTC
length: 13; V: TRBV9; size: -; D: -; J: TRBJ1-1; CDR3: CASSVGANTEAFF; DNA: TGTGCCAGCAGCGTAGGGGCGAACACTGAAGCTTTCTTT
length: 16; V: TRBV3-1/TRBV3-2; size: once; D: TRBD2; J: TRBJ2-3; CDR3: CASSQGEGLATDTQYF; DNA: TGTGCCAGCAGCCAGGGGGAGGGACTAGCAACGGATACGCAGTATTTT
length: 13; V: TRBV3-1/TRBV3-2; size: -; D: -; J: TRBJ1-1; CDR3: CASSPQSNTEAFF; DNA: TGTGCCAGCAGCCCCCAATCGAACACTGAAGCTTTCTTT
length: 14; V: TRBV6-5; size: -; D: -; J: TRBJ1-4; CDR3: CASSPGYTNEKLFF; DNA: TGTGCCAGCAGCCCAGGGTATACTAATGAAAAACTGTTTTTT
length: 15; V: TRBV2; size: -; D: -; J: TRBJ1-1; CDR3: CASNDGEGTKTEAFF; DNA: TGTGCCAGCAATGACGGGGAGGGCACAAAGACTGAAGCTTTCTTT
length: 13; V: TRBV10-3; size: -; D: -; J: TRBJ1-6; CDR3: CAIRTGNNSPLHF; DNA: TGTGCCATCAGAACAGGGAATAATTCACCCCTCCACTTT
length: 16; V: TRBV2; size: once; D: TRBD1; J: TRBJ1-5; CDR3: CASSGGTGGGNQPQHF; DNA: TGTGCCAGCAGTGGCGGGACAGGGGGCGGGAATCAGCCCCAGCATTTT
length: 11; V: TRBV5-8; size: few; D: -; J: TRBJ2-7; CDR3: CASSPNYEQYF; DNA: TGTGCCAGCAGCCCGAACTACGAGCAGTACTTC
length: 15; V: TRBV7-2; size: -; D: TRBD2; J: TRBJ2-3; CDR3: CASSWVAGGDPGQYF; DNA: TGTGCCAGCAGCTGGGTAGCGGGAGGGGATCCGGGGCAGTATTTT
length: 11; V: TRBV3-1/TRBV3-2; size: -; D: -; J: TRBJ2-1; CDR3: CASSPNNEQFF; DNA: TGTGCCAGCAGCCCTAACAATGAGCAGTTCTTC
length: 14; V: TRBV4-1; size: -; D: -; J: TRBJ1-2; CDR3: CASSQPGRPSGYTF; DNA: TGCGCCAGCAGCCAACCTGGACGGCCCTCAGGCTACACCTTC
length: 17; V: TRBV5-1; size: few; D: -; J: TRBJ1-2; CDR3: CASSSRRDQGFFYGYTF; DNA: TGCGCCAGCAGCTCCAGAAGAGACCAGGGGTTTTTCTATGGCTACACCTTC
length: 15; V: TRBV7-3; size: -; D: TRBD1; J: TRBJ2-3; CDR3: CASSLGQGRSDTQYF; DNA: TGTGCCAGCAGCTTGGGACAGGGCCGGTCGGATACGCAGTATTTT
length: 14; V: TRBV3-1/TRBV3-2; size: -; D: -; J: TRBJ1-1; CDR3: CASSHRDHSTEAFF; DNA: TGTGCCAGCAGCCACAGGGACCACAGCACTGAAGCTTTCTTT
length: 12; V: TRBV7-2; size: -; D: -; J: TRBJ1-6; CDR3: CASSLRGLPLHF; DNA: TGTGCCAGCAGCTTAAGGGGGTTACCCCTCCACTTT
length: 17; V: TRBV27; size: -; D: -; J: TRBJ1-1; CDR3: CASSFSVWGRINTEAFF; DNA: TGTGCCAGCAGTTTCTCTGTCTGGGGGCGAATAAACACTGAAGCTTTCTTT
length: 13; V: TRBV11-1; size: -; D: TRBD1; J: TRBJ1-5; CDR3: CASSLSDRAPQHF; DNA: TGTGCCAGCAGCTTATCAGACAGGGCCCCCCAGCATTTT
length: 14; V: TRBV23-1; size: -; D: -; J: TRBJ2-7; CDR3: CASSQVGETYEQYF; DNA: TGCGCCAGCAGTCAAGTTGGGGAGACCTACGAGCAGTACTTC
length: 14; V: TRBV30; size: -; D: -; J: TRBJ2-7; CDR3: CAWIGRTASYEQYF; DNA: TGTGCCTGGATAGGCCGGACAGCCTCCTACGAGCAGTACTTC
length: 16; V: TRBV19; size: -; D: -; J: TRBJ1-2; CDR3: CASIGAPNDGLYGYTF; DNA: TGTGCCAGTATTGGGGCCCCCAACGACGGACTATATGGCTACACCTTC
length: 13; V: TRBV15; size: -; D: -; J: TRBJ1-5; CDR3: CATSRQGGQPQHF; DNA: TGTGCCACCAGCAGGCAGGGCGGCCAGCCCCAGCATTTT
length: 15; V: TRBV2; size: -; D: -; J: TRBJ2-7; CDR3: CASRDSGTTHYEQYF; DNA: TGTGCCAGCAGGGATTCGGGCACCACGCACTACGAGCAGTACTTC
length: 17; V: TRBV14; size: -; D: TRBD2; J: TRBJ2-1; CDR3: CASSQFSGGFSYNEQFF; DNA: TGTGCCAGCAGCCAGTTTAGCGGGGGATTCTCCTACAATGAGCAGTTCTTC
length: 15; V: TRBV6-2/TRBV6-3; size: -; D: -; J: TRBJ1-6; CDR3: CASSYSQGVVSPLHF; DNA: TGTGCCAGCAGTTACTCGCAGGGAGTGGTTTCACCCCTCCACTTT
length: 15; V: TRBV3-1/TRBV3-2; size: -; D: TRBD2; J: TRBJ2-3; CDR3: CASSQSSGRADTQYF; DNA: TGTGCCAGCAGCCAGTCTAGCGGGAGGGCAGATACGCAGTATTTT
length: 13; V: TRBV5-5; size: -; D: -; J: TRBJ1-5; CDR3: CASRAGFNQPQHF; DNA: TGTGCCAGCCGCGCGGGGTTCAATCAGCCCCAGCATTTT
length: 13; V: TRBV7-2; size: -; D: -; J: TRBJ1-2; CDR3: CASSYRMDYGYTF; DNA: TGTGCCAGCAGCTACCGAATGGACTATGGCTACACCTTC
length: 16; V: TRBV12-2; size: few; D: -; J: TRBJ2-7; CDR3: CASRLTGQGGSYEQYF; DNA: TGTGCAAGTCGCTTAACGGGACAGGGGGGCTCCTACGAGCAGTACTTC
length: 18; V: TRBV4-2; size: -; D: TRBD1; J: TRBJ1-4; CDR3: CASTPRWRDRGIREKLFF; DNA: TGTGCCAGCACCCCGAGGTGGCGGGACAGGGGAATCAGGGAAAAACTGTTTTTT
length: 16; V: TRBV19; size: -; D: -; J: TRBJ1-2; CDR3: CASSIASGGSRYGYTF; DNA: TGTGCCAGTAGTATAGCCTCGGGGGGCTCGAGGTATGGCTACACCTTC
length: 14; V: TRBV7-3; size: -; D: -; J: TRBJ2-1; CDR3: CASSFSRDVNEQFF; DNA: TGTGCCAGCAGCTTTTCCAGGGACGTGAATGAGCAGTTCTTC
length: 13; V: TRBV3-1/TRBV3-2; size: -; D: -; J: TRBJ1-2; CDR3: CASSQGGGYGYTF; DNA: TGTGCCAGCAGCCAGGGCGGGGGCTATGGCTACACCTTC
length: 12; V: TRBV19; size: -; D: -; J: TRBJ1-2; CDR3: CASSIDSGGYTF; DNA: TGTGCCAGTAGTATAGATTCGGGTGGCTACACCTTC
length: 11; V: TRBV6-5; size: -; D: -; J: TRBJ2-3; CDR3: CASREGMAQYF; DNA: TGTGCCAGCAGAGAGGGAATGGCGCAGTATTTT
length: 13; V: TRBV10-3; size: -; D: TRBD1; J: TRBJ2-7; CDR3: CAISEYRGYEQYF; DNA: TGTGCCATCAGTGAGTACAGGGGCTACGAGCAGTACTTC
length: 16; V: TRBV19; size: -; D: TRBD2; J: TRBJ2-5; CDR3: CASRSSGGATVETQYF; DNA: TGTGCCAGTAGGTCGAGCGGGGGGGCCACGGTCGAGACCCAGTACTTC
length: 11; V: TRBV20-1; size: -; D: -; J: TRBJ2-5; CDR3: CSASLGGDQYF; DNA: TGCAGTGCTAGTTTGGGCGGGGACCAGTACTTC
length: 16; V: TRBV28; size: -; D: TRBD1; J: TRBJ2-2; CDR3: CASSPGTVFYTGELFF; DNA: TGTGCCAGCAGTCCTGGGACAGTATTTTACACCGGGGAGCTGTTTTTT
length: 14; V: TRBV6-4; size: -; D: -; J: TRBJ1-2; CDR3: CASSDSVRDGGYTF; DNA: TGTGCCAGCAGTGACAGCGTCCGAGATGGAGGCTACACCTTC
length: 16; V: TRBV3-1/TRBV3-2; size: -; D: -; J: TRBJ1-2; CDR3: CASSHRGAKANYGYTF; DNA: TGTGCCAGCAGCCATCGAGGTGCTAAAGCTAACTATGGCTACACCTTC